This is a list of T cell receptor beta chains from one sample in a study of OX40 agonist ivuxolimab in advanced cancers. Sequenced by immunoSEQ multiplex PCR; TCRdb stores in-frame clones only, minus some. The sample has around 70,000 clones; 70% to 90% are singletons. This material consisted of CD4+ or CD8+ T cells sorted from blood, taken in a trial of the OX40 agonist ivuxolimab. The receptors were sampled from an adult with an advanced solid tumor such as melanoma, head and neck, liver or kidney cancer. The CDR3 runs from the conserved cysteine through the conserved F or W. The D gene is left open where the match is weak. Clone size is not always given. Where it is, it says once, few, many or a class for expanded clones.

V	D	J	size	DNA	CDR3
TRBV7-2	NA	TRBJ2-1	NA	TGTGCCAGCTCCGGGCGGGACCACCCCCGGGAGCAGTTCTTC	CASSGRDHPREQFF
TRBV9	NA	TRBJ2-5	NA	TGTGCCAGCAGCGTTGGTTATCAAGAGACCCAGTACTTC	CASSVGYQETQYF
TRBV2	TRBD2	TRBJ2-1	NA	TGTGCCAGCAGTGACTATGCGGGAGTAACCGATGAGCAGTTCTTC	CASSDYAGVTDEQFF
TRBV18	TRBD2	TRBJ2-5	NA	TGTGCCAGCTCACCACAGCGGGGGGCGCCGGAGACCCAGTACTTC	CASSPQRGAPETQYF
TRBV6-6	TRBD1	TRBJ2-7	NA	TGTGCCAGCAGTCCACCGGGACAGCATTACTCCTACGAGCAGTACTTC	CASSPPGQHYSYEQYF
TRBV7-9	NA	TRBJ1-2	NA	TGTGCCAGCAGCGCATTGACAGGTGCAAGCTATGGCTACACCTTC	CASSALTGASYGYTF
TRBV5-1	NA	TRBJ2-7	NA	TGCGCCAGCAGCTCCCAGTCCTACGAGCAGTACTTC	CASSSQSYEQYF
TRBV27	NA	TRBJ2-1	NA	TGTGCCAGCGCAGTCGGGCAGAAGGTCAATGAGCAGTTCTTC	CASAVGQKVNEQFF
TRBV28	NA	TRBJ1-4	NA	TGTGCCAGCAGTTTTCACCCCGGGGACGTCGCAACTAATGAAAAACTGTTTTTT	CASSFHPGDVATNEKLFF
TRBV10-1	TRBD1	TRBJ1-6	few	TGCGCCAGCAATACCCCGACAGGGTTCAATTCACCCCTCCACTTT	CASNTPTGFNSPLHF
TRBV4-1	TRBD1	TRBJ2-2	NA	TGCGCCAGCAGCCGCACGACAGGGAAAGGTAACACCGGGGAGCTGTTTTTT	CASSRTTGKGNTGELFF
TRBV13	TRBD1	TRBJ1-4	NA	TGTGCCAGCAGCTTTAAGGGGACAGCAACTAATGAAAAACTGTTTTTT	CASSFKGTATNEKLFF
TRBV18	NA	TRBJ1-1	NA	TGTGCCAGCTCACGCAATGATCAGGGAACTGAAGCTTTCTTT	CASSRNDQGTEAFF
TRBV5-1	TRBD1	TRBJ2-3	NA	TGCGCCAGCAGCTTAAGCAGGGGGCCCACAGATACGCAGTATTTT	CASSLSRGPTDTQYF
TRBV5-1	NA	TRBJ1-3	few	TGCGCCAGCAGCTTGGAAGGGAATGGAAACACCATATATTTT	CASSLEGNGNTIYF
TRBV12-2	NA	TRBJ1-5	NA	TGTGCAAGTCGCTTAACCCGAGAATGCAATCAGCCCCAGCATTTT	CASRLTRECNQPQHF
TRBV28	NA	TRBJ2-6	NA	TGTGCCAGCCTCCGTGGTGGGGCCAACGTCCTGACTTTC	CASLRGGANVLTF
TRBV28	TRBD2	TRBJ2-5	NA	TGTGCCAGCCATAGGGGAGGGACGAACCAAGAGACCCAGTACTTC	CASHRGGTNQETQYF
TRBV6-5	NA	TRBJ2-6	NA	TGTGCCAGCAGTTACTCAACTGGGGCCAACGTCCTGACTTTC	CASSYSTGANVLTF
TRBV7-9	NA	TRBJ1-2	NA	TGTGCCAGCAGCCCCGGGGCGGGAGGGGCTAGCTTC	CASSPGAGGASF
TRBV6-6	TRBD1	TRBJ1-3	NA	TGTGCCAGCATCGAGGACAGGGGCTCTGGAAACACCATATATTTT	CASIEDRGSGNTIYF
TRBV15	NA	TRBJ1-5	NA	TGTGCCACCAGCACGGGGCCCAATCAGCCCCAGCATTTT	CATSTGPNQPQHF
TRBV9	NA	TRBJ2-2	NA	TGTGCCAGCGGCCGGATTTCGAACACCGGGGAGCTGTTTTTT	CASGRISNTGELFF
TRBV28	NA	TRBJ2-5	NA	TGTGCCAGCAGTTTAGAGGATGGGCCATACCAAGAGACCCAGTACTTC	CASSLEDGPYQETQYF
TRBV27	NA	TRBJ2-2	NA	TGTGCCAGCAGTTCTGTTTGGGTACGGGCGGGGAGGGGGGCCACCGGGGAGCTGTTTTTT	CASSSVWVRAGRGATGELFF
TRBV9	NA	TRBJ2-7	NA	TGTGCCAGCAGCGTATCTACAGGGAAACCCTACGAGCAGTACTTC	CASSVSTGKPYEQYF
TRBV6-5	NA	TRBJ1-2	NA	TGTGCCAGCACCCCGGAGGGGACGGTTAATGGCTACACCTTC	CASTPEGTVNGYTF
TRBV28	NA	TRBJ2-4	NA	TGTGCCAGCGGGTCTTTATTGGCCAAAAACATTCAGTACTTC	CASGSLLAKNIQYF
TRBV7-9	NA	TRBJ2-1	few	TGTGCCAGCAGCCCACACGGACTACCCAATGAGCAGTTCTTC	CASSPHGLPNEQFF
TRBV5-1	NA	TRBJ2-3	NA	TGCGCCAGCAGCTTATTAGGGAACCAGATCCCAGATACGCAGTATTTT	CASSLLGNQIPDTQYF
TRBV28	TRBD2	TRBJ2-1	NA	TGTGCCAGCAGTATAGCGGGGGAGTACAATGAGCAGTTCTTC	CASSIAGEYNEQFF
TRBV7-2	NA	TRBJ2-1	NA	TGTGCCAGCAGCTTAGTAGGTTCTCCGGGGAATGAGCAGTTCTTC	CASSLVGSPGNEQFF
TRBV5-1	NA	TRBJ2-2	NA	TGCGCCAGCAGCTTGGCGGCATTAACGAACACCGGGGAGCTGTTTTTT	CASSLAALTNTGELFF
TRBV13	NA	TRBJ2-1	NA	TGTGCCAGCAGCAAAGCGACGAGCTCCTACAATGAGCAGTTCTTC	CASSKATSSYNEQFF
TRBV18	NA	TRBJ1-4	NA	TGTGCCAGCTCACCCGCCAGCCTCAATGAAAAACTGTTTTTT	CASSPASLNEKLFF
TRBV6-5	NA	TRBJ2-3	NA	TGTGCCAGCAAAAGTAACGGTCTAACAGATACGCAGTATTTT	CASKSNGLTDTQYF
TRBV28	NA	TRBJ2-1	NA	TGTGCCAGCAGTATGCTGTACAATGAGCAGTTCTTC	CASSMLYNEQFF
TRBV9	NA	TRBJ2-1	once	TGTGCCAGCAGCGTGGCGCGGGGCTCCTACAATGAGCAGTTCTTC	CASSVARGSYNEQFF
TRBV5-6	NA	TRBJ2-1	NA	TGTGCCAGCAGCTTGGGTAGACCAGGCCTGGAGCAGTTCTTC	CASSLGRPGLEQFF
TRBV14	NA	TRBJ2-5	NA	TGTGCCAGCAGCCCCCTTTTAGGTTTGTTCGGAACTCAAGAGACCCAGTACTTC	CASSPLLGLFGTQETQYF
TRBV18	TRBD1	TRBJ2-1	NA	TGTGCCAGCCTGCGGACAGGGTACGGAGAGGAGCAGTTCTTC	CASLRTGYGEEQFF
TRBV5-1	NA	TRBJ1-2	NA	TGCGCCAGCAGCTTGGAATGGGGTACTGACTATGGCTACACCTTC	CASSLEWGTDYGYTF
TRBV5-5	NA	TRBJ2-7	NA	TGTGCCAGCAGCTTGGCCTCCTACAGGGAGATCTCCTACGAGCAGTACTTC	CASSLASYREISYEQYF
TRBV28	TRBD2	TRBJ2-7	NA	TGTGCCAGCTCAACGACAGGGCTCCTGGGACTAGCGGGTGCCTACGAGCAGTACTTC	CASSTTGLLGLAGAYEQYF
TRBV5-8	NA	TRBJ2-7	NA	TGTGCCAGCACCTCCGTCGGCCTTTTTCAACGGGGCGGCGAGCAGTACTTC	CASTSVGLFQRGGEQYF
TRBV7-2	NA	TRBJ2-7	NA	TGTGCCAGCAGGCAACAGGGTTACGAGCAGTACTTC	CASRQQGYEQYF
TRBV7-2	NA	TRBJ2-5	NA	TGTGCCAGCAGCTTAGAGTGGGGGGCGGGAGACAGAGAGTACTTC	CASSLEWGAGDREYF
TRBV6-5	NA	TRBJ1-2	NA	TGTGCCAGCAGTTATCCGACCGCAGGGATTGGCTACACCTTC	CASSYPTAGIGYTF
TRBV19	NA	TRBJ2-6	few	TGTGCCAGTATTCCTACGACAGGCCCCTCTGGGGCCAACGTCCTGACTTTC	CASIPTTGPSGANVLTF
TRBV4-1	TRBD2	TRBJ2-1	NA	TGCGCCAGCAGCCAAGTCCGTTTGAGTAGCGGGAGACGCGATGAGCAGTTCTTC	CASSQVRLSSGRRDEQFF
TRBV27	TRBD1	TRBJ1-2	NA	TGTGCCAGCAGTCGGACAGGGGGTGGCTACACCTTC	CASSRTGGGYTF
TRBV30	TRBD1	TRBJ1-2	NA	TGTGCCTGGAGTGTCGGAGGGGGCGCGGGTGGTGGCTACACCTTC	CAWSVGGGAGGGYTF
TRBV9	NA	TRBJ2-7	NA	TGTGCCAGCAGCGTCGGGACAACCTCGTCCTACGAGCAGTACTTC	CASSVGTTSSYEQYF
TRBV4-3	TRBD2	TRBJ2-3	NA	TGCGCCAGCAGCCAAGACGTATCGACTAGCGGGGGTAGCACAGATACGCAGTATTTT	CASSQDVSTSGGSTDTQYF
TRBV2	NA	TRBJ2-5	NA	TGTGCCAGCAGCGTATTCCGGGAAGAGGAGACCCAGTACTTC	CASSVFREEETQYF
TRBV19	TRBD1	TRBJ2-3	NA	TGTGCCACTTTAGACAGGGGGGCTAGCACAGATACGCAGTATTTT	CATLDRGASTDTQYF
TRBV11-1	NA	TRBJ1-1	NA	TGTGCCAGCAGCTTAGCAGAGCAGGGGAGTGTCATGAACACTGAAGCTTTCTTT	CASSLAEQGSVMNTEAFF
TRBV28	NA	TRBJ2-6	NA	TGTGCCAGCAGTTTAAGATACTCTGGGGCCAACGTCCTGACTTTC	CASSLRYSGANVLTF
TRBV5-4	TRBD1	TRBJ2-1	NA	TGTGCCAGCAGCCGCCGGGACAGGGGGCACAATGAGCAGTTCTTC	CASSRRDRGHNEQFF